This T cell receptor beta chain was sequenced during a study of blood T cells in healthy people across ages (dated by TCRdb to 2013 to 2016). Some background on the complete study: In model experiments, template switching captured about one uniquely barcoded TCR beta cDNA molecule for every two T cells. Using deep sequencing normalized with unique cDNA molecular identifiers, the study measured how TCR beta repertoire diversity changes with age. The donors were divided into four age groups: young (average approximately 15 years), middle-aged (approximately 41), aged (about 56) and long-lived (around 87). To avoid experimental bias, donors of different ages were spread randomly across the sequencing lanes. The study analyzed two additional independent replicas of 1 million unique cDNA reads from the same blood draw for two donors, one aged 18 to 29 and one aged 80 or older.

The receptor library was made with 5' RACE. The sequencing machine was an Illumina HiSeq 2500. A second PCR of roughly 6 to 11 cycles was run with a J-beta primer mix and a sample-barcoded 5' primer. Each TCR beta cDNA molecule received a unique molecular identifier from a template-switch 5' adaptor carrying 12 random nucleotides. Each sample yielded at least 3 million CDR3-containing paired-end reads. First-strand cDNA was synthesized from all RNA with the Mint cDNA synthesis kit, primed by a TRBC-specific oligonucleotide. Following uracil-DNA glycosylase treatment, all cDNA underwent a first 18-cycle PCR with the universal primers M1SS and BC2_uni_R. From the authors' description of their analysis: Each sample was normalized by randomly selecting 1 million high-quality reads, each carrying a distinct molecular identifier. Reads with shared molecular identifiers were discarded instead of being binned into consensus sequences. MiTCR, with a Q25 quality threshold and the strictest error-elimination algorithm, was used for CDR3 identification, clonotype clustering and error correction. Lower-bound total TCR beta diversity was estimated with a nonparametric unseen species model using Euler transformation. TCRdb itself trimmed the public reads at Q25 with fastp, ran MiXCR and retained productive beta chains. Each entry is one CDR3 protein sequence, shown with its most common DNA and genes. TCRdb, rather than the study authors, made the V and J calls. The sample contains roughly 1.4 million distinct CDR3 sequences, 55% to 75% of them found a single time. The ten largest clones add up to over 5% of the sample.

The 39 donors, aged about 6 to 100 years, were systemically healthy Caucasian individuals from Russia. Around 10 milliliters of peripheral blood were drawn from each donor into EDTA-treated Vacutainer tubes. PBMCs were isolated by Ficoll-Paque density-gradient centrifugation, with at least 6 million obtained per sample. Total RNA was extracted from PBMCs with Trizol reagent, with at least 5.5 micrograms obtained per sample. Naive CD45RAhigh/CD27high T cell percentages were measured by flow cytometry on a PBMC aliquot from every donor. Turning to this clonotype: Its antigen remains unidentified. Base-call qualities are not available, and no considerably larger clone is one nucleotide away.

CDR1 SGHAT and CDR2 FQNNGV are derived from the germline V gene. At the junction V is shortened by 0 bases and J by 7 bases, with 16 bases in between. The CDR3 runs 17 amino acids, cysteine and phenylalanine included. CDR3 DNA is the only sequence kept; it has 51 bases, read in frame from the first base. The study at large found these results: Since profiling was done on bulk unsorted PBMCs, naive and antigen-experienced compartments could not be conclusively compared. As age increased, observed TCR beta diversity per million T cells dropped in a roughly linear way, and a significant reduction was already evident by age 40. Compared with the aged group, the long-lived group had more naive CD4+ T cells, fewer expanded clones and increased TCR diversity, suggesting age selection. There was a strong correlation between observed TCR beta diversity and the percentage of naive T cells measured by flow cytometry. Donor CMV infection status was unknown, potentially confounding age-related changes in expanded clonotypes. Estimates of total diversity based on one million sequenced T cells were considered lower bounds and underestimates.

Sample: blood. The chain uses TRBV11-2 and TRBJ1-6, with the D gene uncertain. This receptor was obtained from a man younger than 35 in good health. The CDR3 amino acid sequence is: CASSLESYLLANSPLHF. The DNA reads TGTGCCAGCAGCTTAGAGTCGTACCTGCTAGCCAATTCACCCCTCCACTTT.